These 12 T cell receptor beta chains share one sample of origin, sequenced in a study of shared clonotypes between healthy human individuals. This table comes from immunoSEQ multiplex PCR, and its TCRdb copy is limited to in-frame clones, with some not included. The top ten hold under 0.8% of the sample, which has 950,000 to 1,100,000 clones, 75% to 80% seen once. Sequenced: memory CD4+ T cells from PBMCs. This sample's subset: CD45RA-negative fraction. These receptors originate from a man aged 18 to 35 in good health. Some clones in this sample may be carry-over from other donors' samples.

The chain combines TRBV19 with TRBJ2-3; a weak D match, TRBD1 (5 bases). This CDR3 contains 14 residues. Trimming removed 4 bases at V and 5 bases at J, with 13 bases between. The germline V gene has CDR1 LNHDA and CDR2 SQIVND (reference sequence). DNA of the CDR3: TGTGCCAGTAGTAGTCAGGGATTTGGAGATACGCAGTATTTT. It yields the protein CASSSQGFGDTQYF.

The CDR3, as DNA: TGTGCCAGCAGCGGGTTATTGACAGGGGGCGATGGCACTGAAGCTTTCTTT. Amino acids: CASSGLLTGGDGTEAFF. The rearrangement joins TRBV9 to TRBJ1-1, with 10 bases that match TRBD1. Germline V gene lookup returns CDR1 SGDLS and CDR2 YYNGEE. CDR3 length: 17 residues. Trimming took 3 bases from V and 4 from J; bases not matched to a gene: 12. The full variable domain, in which reference TRBV9 and TRBJ1-1 provide the parts outside the CDR3, is DSGVTQTPKHLITATGQRVTLRCSPRSGDLSVYWYQQSLDQGLQFLIQYYNGEERAKGNILERFSAQQFPDLHSELNLSSLELGDSALYFCASSGLLTGGDGTEAFFGQGTRLTVV.

This clone was picked up one time. The rearrangement joins TRBV21-1 to TRBJ2-1; no check of the table's D call, TRBD1, against the DNA was made. TRBV21-1 is recorded as a pseudogene. CDR3 size: 16 residues. This chain's CDR3 is CASSPAGPPSYNEQFF. In DNA, the CDR3 is TGTGCCAGCTCCCCAGCAGGGCCCCCTTCTTACAATGAGCAGTTCTTC.

V gene TRBV5-6 combines with J gene TRBJ2-7, with a tentative D call TRBD2 (5 bases). The CDR3 totals 15 residues. Germline CDR1 reads SGHDT; CDR2 reads YYEEEE. Trimming shortened V by 4 bases and J by 2 bases, and 16 bases separated the two germline ends. The DNA of the CDR3 is TGTGCCAGCAGCCTATTTGGGAGCGGAGCCTACGAGCAGTACTTC. Its translation is CASSLFGSGAYEQYF.

This chain uses TRBV6-1 with TRBJ2-7, with 11 bases fitting TRBD2. The trim removed 6 bases at V and 3 bases at J, leaving 4 bases unmatched. The CDR3 length is 14 residues. Germline V gene lookup returns CDR1 MNHNS and CDR2 SASEGT. CDR3 bases: TGTGCCAGCAGATTAGCGGGAGGGTTCTACGAGCAGTACTTC. Translated: CASRLAGGFYEQYF.

The chain uses TRBV6-1 and TRBJ1-4, with D perhaps TRBD1 (5 bases). Trimming cost V 2 bases and J 8 bases, with 12 bases left between them. Germline loops: CDR1 MNHNS, CDR2 SASEGT. CDR3 size: 14 residues. CDR3 DNA: TGTGCCAGCAGTGAACCGAGGGCAGGGGAAAAACTGTTTTTT. Translating it yields CASSEPRAGEKLFF.

The V and J genes are TRBV12-2 and TRBJ1-1; the table's D call, TRBD1, was not checked against the DNA. TRBV12-2 is marked as a pseudogene. The CDR3 is 12 residues long. The CDR3 is CASRRGYTEAFF. The CDR3 DNA sequence: TGTGCAAGTCGCAGGGGGTACACTGAAGCTTTCTTT.

This chain joins TRBV11-1 and TRBJ2-3; a possible D gene is TRBD2 (6 bases). The germline gives CDR1 SGHAT, CDR2 FQDESV (reference sequence). The CDR3 consists of 13 residues. The V end lost 4 bases, the J end lost 5 bases, and 10 bases lay between the germline ends. The CDR3 loop reads CASSWRGRDTQYF. In DNA form, the CDR3 reads TGTGCCAGCAGCTGGAGGGGTCGAGATACGCAGTATTTT.

A single count supports this clone. The chain carries TRBV6-5 and TRBJ2-7; 9 nucleotides match TRBD2. Germline CDR1 and CDR2: MNHEY and SVGAGI. The ends lost 5 bases at V and 3 bases at J; junction bases unmatched: 5. The CDR3 is 14 residues long. Written as DNA, the CDR3 is TGTGCCAGCAGTCCGGCGGGAGGGAGCTACGAGCAGTACTTC. The encoded protein is CASSPAGGSYEQYF.

V and J are TRBV4-3 and TRBJ2-1; D may be TRBD2 (6 bases). Germline V gene data show CDR1 as LGHNA and CDR2 as YSLEER. The V and J ends lost 4 bases and 6 bases respectively, with 19 bases between them. The CDR3 totals 16 residues. Here the CDR3 DNA reads TGCGCCAGCAGCCTCGACGGGGTAGCGGTAACCAATGAGCAGTTCTTC. Its translation is CASSLDGVAVTNEQFF.

The chain has TRBV9 and TRBJ1-1; D gene uncertain. CDR1 is SGDLS and CDR2 is YYNGEE in the germline V gene. V was clipped by 4 bases and J by 5 bases, with 15 bases between them. This CDR3 is 14 amino acids long. The CDR3 sequence: CASSPVVAGTEAFF. The DNA for the CDR3 is TGTGCCAGCAGCCCCGTGGTGGCTGGGACTGAAGCTTTCTTT. Filled out from reference TRBV9 and TRBJ1-1, the complete variable domain reads DSGVTQTPKHLITATGQRVTLRCSPRSGDLSVYWYQQSLDQGLQFLIQYYNGEERAKGNILERFSAQQFPDLHSELNLSSLELGDSALYFCASSPVVAGTEAFFGQGTRLTVV.

In nucleotides, the CDR3 is TGCGCCAGCAGCGGGTCTTCAGGGGATGGCGGGGAGCTGTTTTTT. Its protein product is CASSGSSGDGGELFF. The V call is TRBV5-1, the J call TRBJ2-2, with D perhaps TRBD1 (6 bases). V was shortened by 4 bases and J by 7 bases, with 17 bases between the two germline ends. The CDR3 sequence is 15 residues long. Germline V gene lookup returns CDR1 SGHRS and CDR2 YFSETQ. Filled out from reference TRBV5-1 and TRBJ2-2, the complete variable domain reads KAGVTQTPRYLIKTRGQQVTLSCSPISGHRSVSWYQQTPGQGLQFLFEYFSETQRNKGNFPGRFSGRQFSNSRSEMNVSTLELGDSALYLCASSGSSGDGGELFFGEGSRLTVL.